This T cell receptor (beta chain) was profiled in a study of chemoradiotherapy in HPV16-positive cancers. General study findings and limits: HPV-responsive T-cell expansion during chemoradiotherapy was linked to improved recurrence-free survival in HPV16-positive patients.

The V gene lost 5 bases and the J gene lost 5 bases, with 13 bases spanning the gap. CDR3 size: 14 residues. Germline values: CDR1 MDHEN, CDR2 SYDVKM. Clones were sequenced by immunoSEQ multiplex PCR, and TCRdb holds only the in-frame ones, with some missing. The sample includes about 15,000 clones, more than 60% seen only once; the top ten take about 9.5%. Turning to this clone: Its antigen is undetermined.

The TCR comes from a human donor with HPV-associated anogenital cancer. V is TRBV28 and J is TRBJ1-5; D unclear. Sample collection occurred from a patient who underwent chemoradiotherapy. The DNA for the CDR3 is TGTGCCAGCAGTCAGCGAACGGGTCATCAGCCCCAGCATTTT. Its translation is CASSQRTGHQPQHF.